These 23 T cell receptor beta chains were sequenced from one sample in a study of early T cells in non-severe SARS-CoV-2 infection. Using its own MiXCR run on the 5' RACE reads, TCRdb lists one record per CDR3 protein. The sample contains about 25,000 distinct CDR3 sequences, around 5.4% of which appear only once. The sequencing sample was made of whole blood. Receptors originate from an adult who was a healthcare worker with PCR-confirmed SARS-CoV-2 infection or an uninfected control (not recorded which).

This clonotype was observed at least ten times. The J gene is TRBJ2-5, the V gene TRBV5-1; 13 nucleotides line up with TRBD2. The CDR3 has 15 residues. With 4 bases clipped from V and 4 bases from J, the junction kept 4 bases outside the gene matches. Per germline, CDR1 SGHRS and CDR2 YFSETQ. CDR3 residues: CASSKGTSGVETQYF. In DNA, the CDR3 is TGCGCCAGCAGCAAAGGGACTAGCGGGGTAGAGACCCAGTACTTC.

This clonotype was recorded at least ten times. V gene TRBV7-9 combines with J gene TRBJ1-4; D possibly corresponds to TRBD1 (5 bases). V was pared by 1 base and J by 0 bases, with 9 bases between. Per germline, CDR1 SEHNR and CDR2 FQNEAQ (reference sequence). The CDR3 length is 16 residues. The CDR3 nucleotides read TGTGCCAGCAGCTTAGACCCGACAGCAACTAATGAAAAACTGTTTTTT. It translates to CASSLDPTATNEKLFF.

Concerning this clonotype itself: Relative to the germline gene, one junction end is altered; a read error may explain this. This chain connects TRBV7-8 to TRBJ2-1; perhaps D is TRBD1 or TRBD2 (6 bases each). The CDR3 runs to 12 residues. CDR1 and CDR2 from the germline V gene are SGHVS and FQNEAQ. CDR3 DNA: TGTGCCAGCAGCTTAGGGCCGGGGGCAGAGGTATTC. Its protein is CASSLGPGAEVF.

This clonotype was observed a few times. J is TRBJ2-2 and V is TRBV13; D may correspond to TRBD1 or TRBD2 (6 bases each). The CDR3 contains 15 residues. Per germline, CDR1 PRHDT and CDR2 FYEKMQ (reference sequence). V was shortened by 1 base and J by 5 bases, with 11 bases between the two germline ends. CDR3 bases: TGTGCCAGCAGCTTAGAGGGGGGCCCGACCGGGGAGCTGTTTTTT. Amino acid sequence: CASSLEGGPTGELFF.

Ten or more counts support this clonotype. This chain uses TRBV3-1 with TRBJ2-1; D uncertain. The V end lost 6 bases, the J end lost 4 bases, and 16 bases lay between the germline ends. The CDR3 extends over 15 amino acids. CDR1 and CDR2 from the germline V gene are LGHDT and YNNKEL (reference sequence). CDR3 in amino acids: CASSQKPTSYNEQFF. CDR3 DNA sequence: TGTGCCAGCAGTCAGAAGCCGACCAGTTACAATGAGCAGTTCTTC.

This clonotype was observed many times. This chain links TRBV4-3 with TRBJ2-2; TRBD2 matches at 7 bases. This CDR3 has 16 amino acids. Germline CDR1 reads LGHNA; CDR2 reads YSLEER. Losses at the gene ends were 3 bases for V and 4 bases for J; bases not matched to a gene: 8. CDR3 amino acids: CASSQGAGFPTGELFF. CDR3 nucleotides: TGCGCCAGCAGCCAGGGAGCGGGGTTTCCCACCGGGGAGCTGTTTTTT.

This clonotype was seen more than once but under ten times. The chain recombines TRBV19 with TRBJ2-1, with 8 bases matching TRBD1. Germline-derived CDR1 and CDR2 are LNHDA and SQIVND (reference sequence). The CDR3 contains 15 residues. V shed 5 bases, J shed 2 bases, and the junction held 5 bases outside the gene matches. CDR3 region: CASSVVTGAYNEQFF. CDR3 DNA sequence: TGTGCCAGTAGTGTGGTGACAGGGGCCTACAATGAGCAGTTCTTC.

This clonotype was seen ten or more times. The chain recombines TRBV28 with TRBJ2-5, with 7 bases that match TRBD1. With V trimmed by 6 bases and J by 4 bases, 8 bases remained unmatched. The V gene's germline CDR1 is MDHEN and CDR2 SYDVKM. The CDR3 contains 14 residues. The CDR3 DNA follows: TGTGCCAGCAGACCAGGACAGGTCCCAGAGACCCAGTACTTC. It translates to CASRPGQVPETQYF.

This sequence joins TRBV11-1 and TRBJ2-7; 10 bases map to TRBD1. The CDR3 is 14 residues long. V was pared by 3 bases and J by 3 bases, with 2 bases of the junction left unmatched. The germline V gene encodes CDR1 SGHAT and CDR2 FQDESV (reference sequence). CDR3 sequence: CASSFGTGDYEQYF. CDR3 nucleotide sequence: TGTGCCAGCAGCTTTGGGACAGGGGACTACGAGCAGTACTTC.

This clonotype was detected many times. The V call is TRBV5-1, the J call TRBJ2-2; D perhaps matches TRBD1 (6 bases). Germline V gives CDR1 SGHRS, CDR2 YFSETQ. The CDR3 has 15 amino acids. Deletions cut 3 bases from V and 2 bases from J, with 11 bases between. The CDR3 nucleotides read TGCGCCAGCAGCTGGGACACCCCTAACACCGGGGAGCTGTTTTTT. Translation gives CASSWDTPNTGELFF. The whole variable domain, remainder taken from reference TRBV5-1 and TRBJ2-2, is KAGVTQTPRYLIKTRGQQVTLSCSPISGHRSVSWYQQTPGQGLQFLFEYFSETQRNKGNFPGRFSGRQFSNSRSEMNVSTLELGDSALYLCASSWDTPNTGELFFGEGSRLTVL.

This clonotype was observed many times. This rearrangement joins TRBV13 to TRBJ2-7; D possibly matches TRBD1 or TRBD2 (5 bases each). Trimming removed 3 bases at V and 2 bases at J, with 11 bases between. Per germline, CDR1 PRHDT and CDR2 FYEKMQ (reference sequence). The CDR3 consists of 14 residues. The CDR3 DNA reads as TGTGCCAGCAGCTTGAGAGGGGAGACCTACGAGCAGTACTTC. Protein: CASSLRGETYEQYF.

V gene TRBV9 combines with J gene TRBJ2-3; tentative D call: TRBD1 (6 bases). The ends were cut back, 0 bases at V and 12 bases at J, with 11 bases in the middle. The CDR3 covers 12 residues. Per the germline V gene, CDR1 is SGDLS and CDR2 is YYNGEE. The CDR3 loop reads CASSVEGVVQYF. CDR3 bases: TGTGCCAGCAGCGTAGAGGGGGTAGTCCAGTATTTT. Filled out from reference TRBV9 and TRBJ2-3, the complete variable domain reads DSGVTQTPKHLITATGQRVTLRCSPRSGDLSVYWYQQSLDQGLQFLIQYYNGEERAKGNILERFSAQQFPDLHSELNLSSLELGDSALYFCASSVEGVVQYFGPGTRLTVL.

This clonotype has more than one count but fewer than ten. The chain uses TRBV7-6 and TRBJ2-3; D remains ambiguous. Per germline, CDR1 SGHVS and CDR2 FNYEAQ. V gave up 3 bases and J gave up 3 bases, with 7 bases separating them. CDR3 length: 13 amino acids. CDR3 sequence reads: CASSFTRTDTQYF. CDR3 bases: TGTGCCAGCAGCTTCACAAGGACAGATACGCAGTATTTT.

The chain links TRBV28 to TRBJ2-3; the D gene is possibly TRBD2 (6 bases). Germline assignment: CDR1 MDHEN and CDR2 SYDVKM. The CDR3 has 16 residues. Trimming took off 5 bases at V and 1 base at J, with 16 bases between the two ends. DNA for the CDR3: TGTGCCAGCAGTCCTACTTTCGGGAGACGCACAGATACGCAGTATTTT. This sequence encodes CASSPTFGRRTDTQYF. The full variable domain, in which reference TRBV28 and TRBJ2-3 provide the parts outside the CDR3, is DVKVTQSSRYLVKRTGEKVFLECVQDMDHENMFWYRQDPGLGLRLIYFSYDVKMKEKGDIPEGYSVSREKKERFSLILESASTNQTSMYLCASSPTFGRRTDTQYFGPGTRLTVL.

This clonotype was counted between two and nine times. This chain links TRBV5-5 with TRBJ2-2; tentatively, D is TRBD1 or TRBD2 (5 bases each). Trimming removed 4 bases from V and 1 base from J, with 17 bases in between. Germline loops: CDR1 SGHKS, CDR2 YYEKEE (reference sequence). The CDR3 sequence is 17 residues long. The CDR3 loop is CASSHRPGDLNTGELFF. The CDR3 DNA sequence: TGTGCCAGCAGCCACCGCCCCGGGGACCTGAACACCGGGGAGCTGTTTTTT.

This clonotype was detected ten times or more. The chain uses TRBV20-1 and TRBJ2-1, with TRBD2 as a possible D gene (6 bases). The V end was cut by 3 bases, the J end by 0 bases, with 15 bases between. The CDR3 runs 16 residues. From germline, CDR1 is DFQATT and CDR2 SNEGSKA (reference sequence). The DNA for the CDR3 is TGCAGTGCTAGTTCCCCGGACTACCTCTCCTACAATGAGCAGTTCTTC. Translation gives CSASSPDYLSYNEQFF.

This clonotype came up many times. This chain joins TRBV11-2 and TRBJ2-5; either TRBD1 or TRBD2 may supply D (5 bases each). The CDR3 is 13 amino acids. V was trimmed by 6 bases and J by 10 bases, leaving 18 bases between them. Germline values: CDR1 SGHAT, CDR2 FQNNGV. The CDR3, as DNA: TGTGCCAGCAGTTCGGGGCCGGGTTTCAGCCAGTACTTC. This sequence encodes CASSSGPGFSQYF.

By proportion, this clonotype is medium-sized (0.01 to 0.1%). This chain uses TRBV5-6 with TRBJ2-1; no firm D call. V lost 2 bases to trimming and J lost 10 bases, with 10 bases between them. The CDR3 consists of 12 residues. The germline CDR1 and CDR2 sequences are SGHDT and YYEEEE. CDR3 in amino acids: CASSFPRQEQFF. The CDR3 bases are TGTGCCAGCAGCTTTCCGCGGCAAGAGCAGTTCTTC.

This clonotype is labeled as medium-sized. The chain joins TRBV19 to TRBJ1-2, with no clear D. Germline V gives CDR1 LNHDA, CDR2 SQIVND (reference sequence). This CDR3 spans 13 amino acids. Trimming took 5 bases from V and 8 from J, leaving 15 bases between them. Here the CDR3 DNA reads TGTGCCAGTAGTTCCCCGCCAAGGAGCGGCTACACCTTC. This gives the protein CASSSPPRSGYTF.

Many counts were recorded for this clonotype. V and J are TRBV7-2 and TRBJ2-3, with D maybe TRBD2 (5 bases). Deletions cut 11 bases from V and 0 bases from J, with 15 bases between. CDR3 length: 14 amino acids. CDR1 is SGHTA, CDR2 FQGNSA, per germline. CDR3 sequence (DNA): TGTGCCGGGCGGGCTGGGTTGAGCACAGATACGCAGTATTTT. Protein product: CAGRAGLSTDTQYF. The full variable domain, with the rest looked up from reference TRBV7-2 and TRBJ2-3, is GAGVSQSPSNKVTEKGKDVELRCDPISGHTALYWYRQSLGQGLEFLIYFQGNSAPDKSGLPSDRFSAERTGGSVSTLTIQRTQQEDSAVYLCAGRAGLSTDTQYFGPGTRLTVL.

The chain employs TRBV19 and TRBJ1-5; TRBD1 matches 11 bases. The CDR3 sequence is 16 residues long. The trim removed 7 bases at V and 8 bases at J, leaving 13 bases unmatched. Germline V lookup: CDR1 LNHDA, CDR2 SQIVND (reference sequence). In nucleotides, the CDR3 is TGTGCCAGTACCGACCTAGGACAGGGGGCGAGAAAGCCCCAGCATTTT. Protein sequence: CASTDLGQGARKPQHF.

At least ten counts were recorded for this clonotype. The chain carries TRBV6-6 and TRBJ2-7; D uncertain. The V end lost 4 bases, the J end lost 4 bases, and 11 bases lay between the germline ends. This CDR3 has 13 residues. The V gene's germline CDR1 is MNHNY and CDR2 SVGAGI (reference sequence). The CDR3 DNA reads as TGTGCCAGCAGTTGGCAACAGCAGTACGAGCAGTACTTC. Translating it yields CASSWQQQYEQYF.

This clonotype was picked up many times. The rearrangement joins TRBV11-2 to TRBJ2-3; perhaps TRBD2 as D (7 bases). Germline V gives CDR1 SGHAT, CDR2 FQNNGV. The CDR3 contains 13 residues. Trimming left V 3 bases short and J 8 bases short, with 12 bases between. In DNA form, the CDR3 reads TGTGCCAGCAGCTTGGGCGGGGGCGGTACGCAGTATTTT. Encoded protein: CASSLGGGGTQYF.